This T cell receptor beta chain was captured by sequencing in a study of blood T cell repertoires in COVID-19. Study-wide context: Researchers got acute and convalescent COVID-19 samples from the United States, Italy and Spain. Nucleic acid was either cDNA or gDNA, and it came from T cells, B-cell-depleted T cells, or PBMCs.

J gave up 3 bases and V 5 bases, and 7 bases lay outside the gene matches. CDR1 is LGHDT and CDR2 is YNNKEL in the germline V gene (reference sequence). CDR3 length equals 15 residues. Repertoires were generated with immunoSEQ multiplex PCR, while TCRdb's copy carries only in-frame clones and drops some. The data contain roughly 140,000 clones, more than 85% of them singletons. Sequencing input: peripheral blood. J is TRBJ2-1 and V is TRBV3-1 (or the pseudogene TRBV3-2); 7 bases are a match to TRBD1. The source of this sequence is a woman in her 70s with acute or convalescent COVID-19. Here the CDR3 DNA reads TGTGCCAGCAGCTTCAGACAGGGTCGCTACAATGAGCAGTTCTTC. This gives the protein CASSFRQGRYNEQFF.